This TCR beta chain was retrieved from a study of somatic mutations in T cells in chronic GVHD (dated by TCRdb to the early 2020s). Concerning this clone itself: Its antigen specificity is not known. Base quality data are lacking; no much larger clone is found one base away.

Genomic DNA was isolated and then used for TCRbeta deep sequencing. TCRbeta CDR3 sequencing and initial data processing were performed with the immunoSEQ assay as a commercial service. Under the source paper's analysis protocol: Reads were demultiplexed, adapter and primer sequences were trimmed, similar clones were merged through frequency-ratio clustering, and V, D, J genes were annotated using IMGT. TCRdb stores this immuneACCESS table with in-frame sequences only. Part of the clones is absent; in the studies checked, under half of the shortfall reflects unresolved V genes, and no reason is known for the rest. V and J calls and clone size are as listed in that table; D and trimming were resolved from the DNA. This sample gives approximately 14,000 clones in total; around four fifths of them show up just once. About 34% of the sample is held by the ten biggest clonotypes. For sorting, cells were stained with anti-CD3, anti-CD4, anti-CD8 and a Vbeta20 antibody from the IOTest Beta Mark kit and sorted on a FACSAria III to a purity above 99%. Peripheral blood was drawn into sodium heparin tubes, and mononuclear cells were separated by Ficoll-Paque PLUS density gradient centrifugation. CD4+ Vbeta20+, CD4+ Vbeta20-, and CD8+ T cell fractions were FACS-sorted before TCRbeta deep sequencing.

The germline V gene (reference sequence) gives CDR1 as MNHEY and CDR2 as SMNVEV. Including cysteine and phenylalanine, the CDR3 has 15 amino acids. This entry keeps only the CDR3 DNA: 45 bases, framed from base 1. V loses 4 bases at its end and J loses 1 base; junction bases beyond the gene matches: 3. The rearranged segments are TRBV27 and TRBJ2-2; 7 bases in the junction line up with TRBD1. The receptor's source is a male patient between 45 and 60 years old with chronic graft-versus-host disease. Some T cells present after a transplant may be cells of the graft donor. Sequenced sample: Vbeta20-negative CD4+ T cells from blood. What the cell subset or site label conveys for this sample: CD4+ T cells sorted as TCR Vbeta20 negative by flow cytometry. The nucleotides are TGTGCCAGCAGTTCCCGGGACAGGAACACCGGGGAGCTGTTTTTT. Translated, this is CASSSRDRNTGELFF.